This entry is about one T cell receptor beta chain. This sample was taken from a study of blood T cells in healthy people across ages. RNA extraction gave at least 5 micrograms of total RNA per sample. It was with a sample-barcoded 5' primer and a J-beta primer mix that a second PCR of about 7 to 12 cycles was run. Each TCR beta cDNA got a 12-nucleotide random molecular identifier. TCRdb reprocessed the 5' RACE reads via MiXCR and lists one record per CDR3 protein. There are about 1.6 million distinct CDR3 sequences in the sample; roughly 32% occur only once, and 11% lies in the top ten. Sample: blood. The sequence derives from a woman aged 30 to 39 in good health.

CDR3: CATYRVSGYTF. The CDR3 region has the DNA TGTGCCACCTACAGGGTCTCTGGCTACACCTTC. The chain recombines TRBV28 with TRBJ1-2, with D possibly matching TRBD1 (6 bases). Germline values: CDR1 MDHEN, CDR2 SYDVKM. Trimming stripped 10 bases from V and 7 bases from J, with 13 bases between. CDR3 length: 11 residues.